This is a list of T cell receptor beta chains from one sample in a study of OX40 agonist ivuxolimab in advanced cancers. Method: immunoSEQ multiplex PCR; TCRdb's copy keeps in-frame clones and lacks some. The repertoire has tens of thousands of clones, approximately 72% of them found once; the top ten carry roughly 20%. Here the sequenced sample was CD4+ or CD8+ T cells sorted from blood, taken in a trial of the OX40 agonist ivuxolimab. The source of these receptors is an adult with an advanced solid tumor such as melanoma, head and neck, liver or kidney cancer. Both conserved end residues are part of each CDR3. The D gene is left open where the match is weak. Size is stated for part of the rows, as once, few or many counts, or as a class when the clone is expanded.

CDR3aa | CDR3nt | v_gene | len | abundance | d_gene | j_gene
CSAEAQGPSNTEAFF | TGCAGCGCCGAGGCCCAGGGGCCCTCGAACACTGAAGCTTTCTTT | TRBV29-1 | 15 | many | NA | TRBJ1-1
CASSLKGQPQHF | TGTGCCAGCAGCTTAAAGGGTCAGCCCCAGCATTTT | TRBV11-3 | 12 | few | NA | TRBJ1-5
CASSVGQLGTGELFF | TGTGCCAGCAGCGTAGGTCAGCTGGGCACCGGGGAGCTGTTTTTT | TRBV9 | 15 | NA | NA | TRBJ2-2
CASSYVGDTDTQYF | TGTGCCAGCAGTTACGTCGGGGACACAGATACGCAGTATTTT | TRBV6-5 | 14 | few | NA | TRBJ2-3
CASSEWDRGVAKNIQYF | TGTGCCAGCAGCGAGTGGGACAGGGGCGTAGCCAAAAACATTCAGTACTTC | TRBV11-3 | 17 | NA | TRBD1 | TRBJ2-4
CASSSPTDSEMGETQYF | TGTGCCAGCAGCTCCCCTACTGATTCCGAGATGGGTGAGACCCAGTACTTC | TRBV5-4 | 17 | NA | NA | TRBJ2-5
CASSRSGTTGDTQYF | TGTGCCAGCAGCCGATCCGGGACTACGGGTGATACGCAGTATTTT | TRBV7-3 | 15 | NA | TRBD2 | TRBJ2-3
CASRTGSSYEQYF | TGTGCCAGCAGGACAGGGAGCTCCTACGAGCAGTACTTC | TRBV11-1 | 13 | once | TRBD1 | TRBJ2-7
CASSPGSLAETDTQYF | TGTGCCAGCAGCCCCGGTTCGTTAGCGGAAACAGATACGCAGTATTTT | TRBV7-9 | 16 | NA | NA | TRBJ2-3
CASSRDYGKDTQYF | TGTGCCAGCAGTCGGGACTATGGCAAGGATACGCAGTATTTT | TRBV2 | 14 | NA | TRBD2 | TRBJ2-3
CASSNGQGVSYEQYF | TGTGCCAGCAGCAACGGACAGGGGGTCTCCTACGAGCAGTACTTC | TRBV6-6 | 15 | many | TRBD1 | TRBJ2-7
CASSGTGTGIYEQYF | TGTGCCAGCAGCGGAACCGGGACAGGGATTTACGAGCAGTACTTC | TRBV7-8 | 15 | few | TRBD1 | TRBJ2-7
CSAWSGADEQFF | TGCAGCGCCTGGTCCGGCGCGGATGAGCAGTTCTTC | TRBV29-1 | 12 | NA | NA | TRBJ2-1
CASSYSPGAFTDTQYF | TGTGCCAGCAGTTACTCGCCGGGGGCCTTCACAGATACGCAGTATTTT | TRBV6-5 | 16 | many | NA | TRBJ2-3
CASSFGTYEQYF | TGTGCCAGCAGCTTCGGGACCTACGAGCAGTACTTC | TRBV6-1 | 12 | NA | NA | TRBJ2-7
CASSYKGTETYEQYF | TGTGCCAGCAGTTACAAGGGGACAGAGACCTACGAGCAGTACTTC | TRBV6-9 | 15 | NA | TRBD1 | TRBJ2-7
CASTSPGAGETQYF | TGTGCCAGCACTTCACCAGGGGCGGGAGAGACCCAGTACTTC | TRBV6-5 | 14 | NA | NA | TRBJ2-5
CASSGGQTYAYNEQFF | TGTGCCAGCAGCGGTGGACAGACCTACGCCTACAATGAGCAGTTCTTC | TRBV5-4 | 16 | NA | NA | TRBJ2-1
CASSFGASYGYTF | TGTGCCAGCAGCTTCGGCGCTTCCTATGGCTACACCTTC | TRBV7-3 | 13 | once | NA | TRBJ1-2
CAWSPGDYTEAFF | TGTGCCTGGAGCCCAGGGGACTACACTGAAGCTTTCTTT | TRBV30 | 13 | NA | NA | TRBJ1-1
CASSYSTAIEAFF | TGTGCCAGCAGTTACTCGACAGCAATTGAAGCTTTCTTT | TRBV6-5 | 13 | NA | NA | TRBJ1-1
CASSSAPTGIAEAFF | TGTGCCAGCAGCTCCGCCCCTACAGGGATCGCTGAAGCTTTCTTT | TRBV11-1 | 15 | NA | NA | TRBJ1-1